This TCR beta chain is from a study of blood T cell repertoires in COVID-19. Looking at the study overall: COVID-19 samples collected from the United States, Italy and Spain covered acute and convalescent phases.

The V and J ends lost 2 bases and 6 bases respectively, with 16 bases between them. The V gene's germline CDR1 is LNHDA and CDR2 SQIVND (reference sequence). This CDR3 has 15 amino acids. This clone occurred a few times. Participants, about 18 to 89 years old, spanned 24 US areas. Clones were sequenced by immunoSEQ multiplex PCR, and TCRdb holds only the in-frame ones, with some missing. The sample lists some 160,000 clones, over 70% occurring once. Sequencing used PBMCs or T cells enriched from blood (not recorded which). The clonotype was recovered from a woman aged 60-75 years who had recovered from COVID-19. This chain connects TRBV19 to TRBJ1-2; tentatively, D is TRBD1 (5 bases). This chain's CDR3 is CASSISPGRDDGYTF. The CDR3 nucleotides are TGTGCCAGTAGTATATCCCCAGGCAGGGATGATGGCTACACCTTC.